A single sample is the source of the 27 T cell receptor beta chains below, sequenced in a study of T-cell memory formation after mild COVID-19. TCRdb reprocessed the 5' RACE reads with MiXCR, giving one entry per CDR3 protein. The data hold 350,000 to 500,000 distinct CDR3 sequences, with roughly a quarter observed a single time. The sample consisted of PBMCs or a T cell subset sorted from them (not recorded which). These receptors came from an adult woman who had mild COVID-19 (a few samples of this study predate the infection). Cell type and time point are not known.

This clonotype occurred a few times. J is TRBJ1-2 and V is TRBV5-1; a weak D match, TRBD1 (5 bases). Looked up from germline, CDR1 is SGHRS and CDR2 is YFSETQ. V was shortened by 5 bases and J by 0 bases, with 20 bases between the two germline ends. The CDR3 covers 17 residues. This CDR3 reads CASSRGKGPRTNYGYTF. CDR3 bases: TGCGCCAGCAGTAGGGGCAAGGGGCCGAGAACTAACTATGGCTACACCTTC.

CDR3 sequence (DNA): TGTGCCAGCAGCCCCCCCGTAACGGGAGAGGATACGCAGTATTTT. Translating gives CASSPPVTGEDTQYF. The V gene is TRBV6-6, the J gene TRBJ2-3; possibly TRBD2 for D (6 bases). The CDR3 runs to 15 residues. CDR1 and CDR2 (germline): MNHNY, SVGAGI (reference sequence). Trimming took 6 bases from V and 6 from J, leaving 19 bases between them.

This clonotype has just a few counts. The CDR3 DNA sequence: TGTGCCAGCAGTTTGACGCCGGACAGTTCCTACGAGCAGTACTTC. Protein sequence: CASSLTPDSSYEQYF. The chain recombines TRBV5-6 with TRBJ2-7; tentatively, D is TRBD1 (6 bases). Per germline, CDR1 SGHDT and CDR2 YYEEEE. The CDR3 consists of 15 residues. V gave up 5 bases and J gave up 1 base, with 16 bases separating them.

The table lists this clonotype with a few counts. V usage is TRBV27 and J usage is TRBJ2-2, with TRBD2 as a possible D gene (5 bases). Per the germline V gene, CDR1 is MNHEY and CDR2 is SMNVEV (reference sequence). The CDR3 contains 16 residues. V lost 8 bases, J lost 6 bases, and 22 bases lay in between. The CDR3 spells CASSSPGSENPGELFF. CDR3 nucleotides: TGTGCCAGCTCTTCTCCGGGATCAGAAAACCCCGGGGAGCTGTTTTTT.

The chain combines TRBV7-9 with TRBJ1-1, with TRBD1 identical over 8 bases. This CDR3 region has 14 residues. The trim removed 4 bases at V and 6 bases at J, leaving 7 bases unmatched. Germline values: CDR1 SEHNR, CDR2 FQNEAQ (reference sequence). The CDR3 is CASSSLGQAAEAFF. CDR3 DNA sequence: TGTGCCAGCAGCTCCCTGGGACAGGCGGCTGAAGCTTTCTTT.

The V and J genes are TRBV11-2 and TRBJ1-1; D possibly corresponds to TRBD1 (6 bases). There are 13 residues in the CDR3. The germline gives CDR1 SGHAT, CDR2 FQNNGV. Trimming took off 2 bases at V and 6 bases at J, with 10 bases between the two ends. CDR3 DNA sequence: TGTGCCAGCAGCTTAATAGGGGGATCTGAAGCTTTCTTT. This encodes CASSLIGGSEAFF.

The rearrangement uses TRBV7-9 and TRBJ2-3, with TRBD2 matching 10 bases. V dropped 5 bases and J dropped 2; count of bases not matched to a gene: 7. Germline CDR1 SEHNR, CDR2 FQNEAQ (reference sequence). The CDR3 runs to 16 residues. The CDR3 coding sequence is TGTGCCAGCAGCCCATTTACTAGCGGGATCACAGATACGCAGTATTTT. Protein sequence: CASSPFTSGITDTQYF.

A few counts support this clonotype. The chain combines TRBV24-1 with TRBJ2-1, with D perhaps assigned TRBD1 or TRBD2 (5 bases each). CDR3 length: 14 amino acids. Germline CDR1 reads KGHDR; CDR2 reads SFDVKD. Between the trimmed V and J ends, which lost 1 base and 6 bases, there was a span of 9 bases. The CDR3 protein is CATSDLGTINEQFF. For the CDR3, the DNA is TGTGCCACCAGTGATTTAGGGACCATCAATGAGCAGTTCTTC.

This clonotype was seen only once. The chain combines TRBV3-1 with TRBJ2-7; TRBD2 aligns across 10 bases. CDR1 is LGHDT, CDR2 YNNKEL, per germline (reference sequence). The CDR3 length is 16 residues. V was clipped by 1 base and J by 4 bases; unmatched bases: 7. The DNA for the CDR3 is TGTGCCAGCAGCCAAGTTTGGCTAGCGGGAGTTTACGAGCAGTACTTC. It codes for CASSQVWLAGVYEQYF.

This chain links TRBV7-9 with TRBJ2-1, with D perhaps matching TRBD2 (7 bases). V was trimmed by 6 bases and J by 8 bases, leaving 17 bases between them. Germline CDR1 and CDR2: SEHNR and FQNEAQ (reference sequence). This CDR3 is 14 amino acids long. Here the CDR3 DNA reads TGTGCCAGCAGGGTCTCGGGCGGGGGCGATGAGCAGTTCTTC. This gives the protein CASRVSGGGDEQFF.

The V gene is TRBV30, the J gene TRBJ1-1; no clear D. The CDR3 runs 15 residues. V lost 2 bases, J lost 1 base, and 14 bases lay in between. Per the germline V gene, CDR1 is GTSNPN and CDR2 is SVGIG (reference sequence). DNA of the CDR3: TGTGCCTGGAGTTTTCTCCACGGCCAGAACACTGAAGCTTTCTTT. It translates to CAWSFLHGQNTEAFF.

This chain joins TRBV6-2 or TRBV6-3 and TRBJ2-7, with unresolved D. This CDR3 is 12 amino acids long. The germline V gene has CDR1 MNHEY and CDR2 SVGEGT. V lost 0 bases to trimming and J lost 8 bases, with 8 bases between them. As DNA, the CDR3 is TGTGCCAGCAGTTACTCGGAGTCAAAGCAGTACTTC. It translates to CASSYSESKQYF.

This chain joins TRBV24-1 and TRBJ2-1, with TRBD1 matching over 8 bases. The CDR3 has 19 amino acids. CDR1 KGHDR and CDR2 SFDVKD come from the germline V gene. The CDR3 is CARELPKWTGTKCYNEQFF. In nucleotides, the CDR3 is TGTGCTCGGGAATTACCCAAATGGACAGGGACGAAGTGCTACAATGAGCAGTTCTTC.

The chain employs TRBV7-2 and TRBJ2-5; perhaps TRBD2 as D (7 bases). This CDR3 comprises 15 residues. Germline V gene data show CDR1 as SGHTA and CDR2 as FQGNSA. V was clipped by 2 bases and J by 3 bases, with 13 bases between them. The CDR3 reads CASSLRQGREETQYF. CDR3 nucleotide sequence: TGTGCCAGCAGCTTACGTCAGGGGAGGGAAGAGACCCAGTACTTC.

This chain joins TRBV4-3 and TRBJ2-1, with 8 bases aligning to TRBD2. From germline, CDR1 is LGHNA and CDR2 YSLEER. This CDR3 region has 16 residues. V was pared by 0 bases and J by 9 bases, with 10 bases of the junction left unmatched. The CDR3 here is CASSQELAGRSAEQFF. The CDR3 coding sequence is TGCGCCAGCAGCCAAGAGCTAGCGGGTCGATCCGCTGAGCAGTTCTTC.

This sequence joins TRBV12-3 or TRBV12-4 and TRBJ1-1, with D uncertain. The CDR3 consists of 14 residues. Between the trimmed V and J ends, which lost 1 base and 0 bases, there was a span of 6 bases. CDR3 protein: CASSLETLNTEAFF. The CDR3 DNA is TGTGCCAGCAGTTTAGAGACCTTGAACACTGAAGCTTTCTTT.

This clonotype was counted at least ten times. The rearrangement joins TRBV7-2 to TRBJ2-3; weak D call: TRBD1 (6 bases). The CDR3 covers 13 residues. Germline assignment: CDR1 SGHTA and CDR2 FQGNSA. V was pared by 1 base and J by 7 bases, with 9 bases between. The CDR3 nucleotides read TGTGCCAGCAGCTTAGGGGACACCAATACGCAGTATTTT. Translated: CASSLGDTNTQYF.

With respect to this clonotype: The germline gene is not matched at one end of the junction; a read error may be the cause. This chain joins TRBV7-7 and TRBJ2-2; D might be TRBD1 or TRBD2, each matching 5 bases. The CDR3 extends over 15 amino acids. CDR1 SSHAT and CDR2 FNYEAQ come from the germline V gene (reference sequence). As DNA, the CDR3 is TGTGCTAGCAGCTTAGCGCAGGCAGGGCCCGGGGAGCTGTTTTTT. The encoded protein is CASSLAQAGPGELFF.

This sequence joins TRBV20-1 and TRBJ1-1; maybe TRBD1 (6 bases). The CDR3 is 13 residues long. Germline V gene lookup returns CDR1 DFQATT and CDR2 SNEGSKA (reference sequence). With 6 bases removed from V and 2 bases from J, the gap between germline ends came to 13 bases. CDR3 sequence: CSASGVINTEAFF. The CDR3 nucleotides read TGCAGTGCATCAGGGGTGATTAACACTGAAGCTTTCTTT.

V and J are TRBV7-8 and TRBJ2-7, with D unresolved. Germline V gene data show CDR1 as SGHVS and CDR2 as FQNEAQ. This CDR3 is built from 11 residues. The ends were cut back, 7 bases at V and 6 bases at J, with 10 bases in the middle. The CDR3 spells CASTTGAEQYF. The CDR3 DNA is TGTGCCAGCACAACCGGAGCCGAGCAGTACTTC.

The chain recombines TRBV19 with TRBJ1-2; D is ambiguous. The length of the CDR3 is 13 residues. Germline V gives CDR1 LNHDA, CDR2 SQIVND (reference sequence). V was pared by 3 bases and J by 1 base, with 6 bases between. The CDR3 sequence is CASSIKINYGYTF. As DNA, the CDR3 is TGTGCCAGTAGTATCAAGATTAACTATGGCTACACCTTC.

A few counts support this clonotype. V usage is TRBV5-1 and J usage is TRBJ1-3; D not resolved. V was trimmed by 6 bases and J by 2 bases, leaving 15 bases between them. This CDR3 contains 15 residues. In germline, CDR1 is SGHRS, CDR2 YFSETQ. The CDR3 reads CASTTNAGTGNTIYF. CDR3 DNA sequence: TGCGCCAGCACCACGAACGCAGGCACTGGAAACACCATATATTTT.

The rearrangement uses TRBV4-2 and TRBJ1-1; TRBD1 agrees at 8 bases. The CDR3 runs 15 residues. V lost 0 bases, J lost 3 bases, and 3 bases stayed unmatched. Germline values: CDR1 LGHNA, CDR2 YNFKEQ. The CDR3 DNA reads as TGTGCCAGCAGCCAAGATGGACAGGGAGACACTGAAGCTTTCTTT. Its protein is CASSQDGQGDTEAFF.

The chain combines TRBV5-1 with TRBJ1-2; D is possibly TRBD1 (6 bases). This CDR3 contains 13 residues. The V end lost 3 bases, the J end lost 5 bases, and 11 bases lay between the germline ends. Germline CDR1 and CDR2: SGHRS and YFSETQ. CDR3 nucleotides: TGCGCCAGCAGCTCCAGGGGTCGGTATGGCTACACCTTC. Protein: CASSSRGRYGYTF.

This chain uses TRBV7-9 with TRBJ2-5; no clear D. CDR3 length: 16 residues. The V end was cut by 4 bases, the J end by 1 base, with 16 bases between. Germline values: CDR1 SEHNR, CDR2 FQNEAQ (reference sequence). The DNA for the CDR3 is TGTGCCAGCAGCTACTCCAGGTTATGGGCCCAAGAGACCCAGTACTTC. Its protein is CASSYSRLWAQETQYF.

The CDR3 DNA is TGTGCCACCAGTGCAAAAGAGACCCAGTACTTC. Translating it yields CATSAKETQYF. The V gene is TRBV24-1, the J gene TRBJ2-5, with unresolved D. The CDR3 length is 11 residues. Germline V lookup: CDR1 KGHDR, CDR2 SFDVKD. V shed 5 bases and J shed 3 bases, with 3 bases lying between them.

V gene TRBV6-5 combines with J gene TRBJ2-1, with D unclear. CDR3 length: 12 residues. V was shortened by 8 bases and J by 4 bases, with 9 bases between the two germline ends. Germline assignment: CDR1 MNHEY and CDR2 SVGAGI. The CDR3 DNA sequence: TGTGCCAGCGGTAGGCGGTACAATGAGCAGTTCTTC. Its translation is CASGRRYNEQFF.